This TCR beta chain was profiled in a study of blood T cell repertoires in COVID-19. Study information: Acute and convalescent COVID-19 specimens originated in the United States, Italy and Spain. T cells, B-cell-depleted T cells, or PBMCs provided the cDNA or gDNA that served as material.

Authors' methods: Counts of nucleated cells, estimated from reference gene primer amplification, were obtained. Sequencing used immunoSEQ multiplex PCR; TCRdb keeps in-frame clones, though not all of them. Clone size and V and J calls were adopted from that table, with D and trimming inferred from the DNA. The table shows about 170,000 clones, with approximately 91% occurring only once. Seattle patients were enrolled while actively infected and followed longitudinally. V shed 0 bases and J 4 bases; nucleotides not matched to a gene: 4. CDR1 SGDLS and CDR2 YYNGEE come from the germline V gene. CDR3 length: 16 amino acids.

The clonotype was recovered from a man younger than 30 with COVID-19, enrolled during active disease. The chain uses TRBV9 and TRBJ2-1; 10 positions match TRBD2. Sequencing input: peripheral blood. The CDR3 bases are TGTGCCAGCAGCGTAGACGGTAGCGGGAGGTACAATGAGCAGTTCTTC. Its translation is CASSVDGSGRYNEQFF.